The clone carrying this T cell receptor (beta chain) was seen repeatedly, ten times or more. The target antigen is unknown. The source of the sample is a study of T cells in Graves' hyperthyroidism and ophthalmopathy. Findings of the study overall: Most thyroid clonotypes that were expanded above 0.001 also turned up in blood.

The source material, RNA transcripts, was used to amplify TCR beta CDR3 regions. An initial round of RT-PCR targeting the TCR CDR3 relied on the HTBI primer set. TCRdb processed the multiplex PCR reads anew with MiXCR; each CDR3 protein has one entry. Of about 360,000 distinct CDR3 sequences in the sample, 13% were seen once. Germline-derived CDR1 and CDR2 are SNHLY and FYNNEI. V was clipped by 6 bases and J by 10 bases, with 16 bases between them. The CDR3 has 14 residues. Graves' hyperthyroidism showing no ophthalmopathy progression within 18 months was considered stable. Each diagnosis drew on symptoms, thyroxine, TRAb, thyroid ultrasound and orbital computed tomography findings.

The TCR comes from a woman under 30 with Graves' hyperthyroidism. The sequenced material came from blood. J is TRBJ1-6 and V is TRBV2, with D possibly TRBD1 on 5 matching bases. The CDR3 reads CASSPGRVRSPLHF. CDR3 nucleotide sequence: TGTGCCAGCAGCCCCGGCAGGGTACGATCACCCCTCCACTTT. Together with reference TRBV2 and TRBJ1-6, the CDR3 gives the full variable domain: EPEVTQTPSHQVTQMGQEVILRCVPISNHLYFYWYRQILGQKVEFLVSFYNNEISEKSEIFDDQFSVERPDGSNFTLKIRSTKLEDSAMYFCASSPGRVRSPLHFGNGTRLTVT.